Reported below is one T cell receptor (beta chain). V was trimmed by 2 bases and J by 4 bases, leaving 6 bases between them. Germline V gene lookup returns CDR1 PRHDT and CDR2 FYEKMQ (reference sequence). This CDR3 contains 13 residues. Assay: immunoSEQ multiplex PCR; the TCRdb copy retains only in-frame clones and omits some. The sample lists tens of thousands of clones, approximately 90% occurring once. The data originate from a study of T cell changes during pregnancy in multiple sclerosis. This specimen was peripheral blood, taken in the second trimester of pregnancy. This TCR derives from a female donor in good health, enrolled as a control in a pregnancy study. The rearrangement joins TRBV13 to TRBJ1-5, with no clear D. The CDR3 here is CASSLNRNQPQHF. The CDR3 bases are TGTGCCAGCAGCTTAAACAGAAATCAGCCCCAGCATTTT. The complete variable domain, with remaining parts taken from reference TRBV13 and TRBJ1-5, reads AAGVIQSPRHLIKEKRETATLKCYPIPRHDTVYWYQQGPGQDPQFLISFYEKMQSDKGSIPDRFSAQQFSDYHSELNMSSLELGDSALYFCASSLNRNQPQHFGDGTRLSIL.